Each of the 9 T cell receptor beta chains below was sequenced from the same sample in a study of blood T cell repertoires in COVID-19. Measured with immunoSEQ multiplex PCR; TCRdb has only the in-frame clones, and not every one. The table records 190,000 or so clones, about 87% of them present only once. The sample was peripheral blood. These receptors originate from a man aged 35 to 55 with active or convalescent COVID-19.

The V call is TRBV5-1, the J call TRBJ2-7; D is perhaps TRBD1 (6 bases). CDR1 and CDR2 from the germline V gene are SGHRS and YFSETQ. Trimming took off 3 bases at V and 2 bases at J, with 12 bases between the two ends. The CDR3 is 14 residues long. CDR3: CASSSAAGAYEQYF. The DNA for the CDR3 is TGCGCCAGCAGCTCCGCCGCAGGGGCCTACGAGCAGTACTTC.

This sequence joins TRBV3-1 (or the pseudogene TRBV3-2) and TRBJ1-6; 7 bases line up with TRBD1. The CDR3 consists of 15 residues. Germline V gene lookup returns CDR1 LGHDT and CDR2 YNNKEL (reference sequence). Germline trimming cut 4 bases from V and 7 bases from J; bases unmatched to any gene: 7. The CDR3 DNA sequence: TGTGCCAGCAGCCTATACAGGGGAACGAATTCACCCCTCCACTTT. It specifies CASSLYRGTNSPLHF.

The CDR3 loop is CASSLYQAGGRTDTQYF. In nucleotides, the CDR3 is TGTGCCAGCAGCTTATACCAAGCGGGGGGGCGTACAGATACGCAGTATTTT. V gene TRBV7-8 combines with J gene TRBJ2-3; 10 bases fit TRBD2. V lost 2 bases, J lost 3 bases, and 8 bases stayed unmatched. The germline V gene has CDR1 SGHVS and CDR2 FQNEAQ. This CDR3 has 17 amino acids.

In this sample, this clone turned up once. The chain uses TRBV5-1 and TRBJ1-1; 8 nucleotides agree with TRBD1. CDR1 is SGHRS and CDR2 is YFSETQ in the germline V gene. The CDR3 sequence is 15 residues long. Germline trimming cut 4 bases from V and 0 bases from J; bases unmatched to any gene: 5. Written as DNA, the CDR3 is TGCGCCAGCAGCGGGGGACAGGTACTGAACACTGAAGCTTTCTTT. Amino acid sequence: CASSGGQVLNTEAFF.

The rearrangement joins TRBV11-1 to TRBJ1-2; 12 positions agree with TRBD1. V was clipped by 3 bases and J by 7 bases; unmatched bases: 9. Germline lookup yields CDR1 SGHAT and CDR2 FQDESV (reference sequence). This CDR3 has 16 residues. The CDR3 DNA sequence: TGTGCCAGCAGCTTGGATCGGGACAGGGGGCCCCTTGGCTACACCTTC. The encoded protein is CASSLDRDRGPLGYTF.

In this sample, this clone is medium-sized. The rearrangement joins TRBV9 to TRBJ2-2; 8 bases are a match to TRBD2. The CDR3 is 15 amino acids. Germline lookup yields CDR1 SGDLS and CDR2 YYNGEE. V shed 4 bases, J shed 6 bases, and the junction held 8 bases outside the gene matches. CDR3 DNA: TGTGCCAGCAGCCCACCCAGCGGGGGACCCGGGGAGCTGTTTTTT. Translation: CASSPPSGGPGELFF.

This clone has only a few counts. V and J are TRBV28 and TRBJ1-2, with no clear D. With 5 bases removed from V and 4 bases from J, the gap between germline ends came to 14 bases. The germline V gene has CDR1 MDHEN and CDR2 SYDVKM. The CDR3 consists of 14 residues. The CDR3 nucleotides are TGTGCCAGCAGTCCAGGCCCCCAAGTCTATGGCTACACCTTC. As protein: CASSPGPQVYGYTF.

This clone was observed a handful of times. The rearrangement joins TRBV5-1 to TRBJ2-7; 12 bases are a match to TRBD1. With 7 bases clipped from V and 6 bases from J, the junction kept 8 bases outside the gene matches. The CDR3 consists of 14 residues. Germline CDR1 reads SGHRS; CDR2 reads YFSETQ. The CDR3 coding sequence is TGCGCCAGCCGCACCGGGACAGGGGGCGCCGAGCAGTACTTC. It specifies CASRTGTGGAEQYF.

V is TRBV7-6 and J is TRBJ2-7, with 8 bases that match TRBD1. V was pared by 5 bases and J by 2 bases, with 11 bases of the junction left unmatched. From germline, CDR1 is SGHVS and CDR2 FNYEAQ. The length of the CDR3 is 16 residues. The CDR3 sequence: CASSRETGAGTYEQYF. CDR3 coding DNA: TGTGCCAGCAGCCGCGAGACAGGGGCAGGCACCTACGAGCAGTACTTC.